The 24 T cell receptor beta chains below were found in one sample sequenced in a study of PD-L1 blockade in urothelial cancer. Sequencing used immunoSEQ multiplex PCR; TCRdb keeps in-frame clones, though not all of them. The repertoire has about 36,000 clones, roughly 84% of them found once; the top ten carry over 9.5%. Time point meaning: peripheral blood 6 weeks after treatment start. This material consisted of PBMCs, taken around atezolizumab (anti-PD-L1) treatment. All receptors derive from a man aged 35 to 55 with urothelial cancer.

This clone appeared a few times. J is TRBJ2-1 and V is TRBV5-1, with D perhaps TRBD2 (6 bases). V lost 0 bases and J 7 bases, leaving 17 bases between the germline ends. The CDR3 covers 16 residues. CDR1 and CDR2 from the germline V gene are SGHRS and YFSETQ. The CDR3: CASSLEEGQGKNEQFF. CDR3 DNA: TGCGCCAGCAGCTTGGAGGAGGGCCAAGGTAAAAATGAGCAGTTCTTC.

V and J are TRBV4-2 and TRBJ2-7, with 14 bases matching TRBD2. V lost 2 bases to trimming and J lost 6 bases; unmatched junction nucleotides: 9. This CDR3 has 17 amino acids. Germline-derived CDR1 and CDR2 are LGHNA and YNFKEQ. The chain's CDR3 is CASSQNAGLAGVGEQYF. The CDR3 DNA reads as TGTGCCAGCAGCCAAAACGCGGGACTAGCGGGGGTTGGCGAGCAGTACTTC.

The CDR3 sequence is CASSSRLADYNEQFF. The CDR3 DNA reads TGTGCCAGCAGCTCTAGACTAGCGGATTACAATGAGCAGTTCTTC. The chain employs TRBV5-4 and TRBJ2-1; TRBD2 aligns across 9 bases. Germline loops: CDR1 SGHNT, CDR2 YYREEE (reference sequence). Trimming took 3 bases from V and 4 from J; bases not matched to a gene: 5. The CDR3 has 15 residues.

The J gene is TRBJ1-1, the V gene TRBV5-1; D not resolved. The CDR3 runs to 16 residues. V was clipped by 0 bases and J by 1 base, with 13 bases between them. Germline loops: CDR1 SGHRS, CDR2 YFSETQ. In nucleotides, the CDR3 is TGCGCCAGCAGCTTGGAGCCAGGACTTTCGAACACTGAAGCTTTCTTT. Its protein product is CASSLEPGLSNTEAFF.

J is TRBJ2-3 and V is TRBV30; the match to TRBD2 covers 7 bases. This CDR3 is built from 14 residues. Germline trimming cut 4 bases from V and 5 bases from J; bases unmatched to any gene: 9. From germline, CDR1 is GTSNPN and CDR2 SVGIG (reference sequence). The CDR3, as DNA: TGTGCCTGGATCCCGGGGTTAGCGGGAGATACGCAGTATTTT. It codes for CAWIPGLAGDTQYF.

The J gene is TRBJ1-1, the V gene TRBV9, with TRBD1 as a possible D gene (6 bases). Germline CDR1 SGDLS, CDR2 YYNGEE. V shed 0 bases and J shed 0 bases, with 12 bases lying between them. The CDR3 covers 16 residues. The CDR3 nucleotides read TGTGCCAGCAGCGTAGAAGGCAGGGGCATGAACACTGAAGCTTTCTTT. Residues: CASSVEGRGMNTEAFF.

This clone was seen just once. The chain carries TRBV28 and TRBJ1-1, with 7 bases identical to TRBD1. Germline CDR1 and CDR2: MDHEN and SYDVKM. This CDR3 has 13 residues. J was trimmed by 6 bases and V by 6 bases; bases with no gene match: 7. CDR3 coding DNA: TGTGCCAGCAGCGCGACAGGGAAGGCTGAAGCTTTCTTT. Protein sequence: CASSATGKAEAFF.

V gene TRBV15 combines with J gene TRBJ2-6; TRBD2 is a possible D gene (6 bases). There are 13 residues in the CDR3. With 8 bases removed from V and 2 bases from J, the gap between germline ends came to 7 bases. Germline V lookup: CDR1 LNHNV, CDR2 YYDKDF (reference sequence). The CDR3 here is CATGGTGANVLTF. CDR3 in DNA: TGTGCCACCGGGGGGACTGGGGCCAACGTCCTGACTTTC.

The V call is TRBV9, the J call TRBJ2-7; D is perhaps TRBD1 (6 bases). V dropped 4 bases and J dropped 3 bases, with 11 bases sitting between them. CDR1 is SGDLS, CDR2 YYNGEE, per germline. The CDR3 sequence is 13 residues long. CDR3 nucleotides: TGTGCCAGCAGCCCCCGACAGGACTACGAGCAGTACTTC. Protein: CASSPRQDYEQYF.

V usage is TRBV5-6 and J usage is TRBJ2-2, with a possible D match to TRBD2 (6 bases). CDR3 length equals 14 residues. Germline V gives CDR1 SGHDT, CDR2 YYEEEE. Trimming removed 1 base at V and 5 bases at J, with 9 bases between. Written as DNA, the CDR3 is TGTGCCAGCAGCTTGCTGGGGAGGACCGGGGAGCTGTTTTTT. Its protein is CASSLLGRTGELFF.

The chain carries TRBV30 and TRBJ2-7; TRBD2 matches at 16 bases. This CDR3 is 15 amino acids long. CDR1 and CDR2 from the germline V gene are GTSNPN and SVGIG (reference sequence). V gave up 2 bases and J gave up 11 bases; unmatched junction bases: 9. In DNA, the CDR3 is TGTGCCTGGAGTCGTCCCGGGACTAGCGGGAGGGCCGAGTACTTC. Residues: CAWSRPGTSGRAEYF.

The chain carries TRBV5-1 and TRBJ2-7; 11 positions match TRBD2. In germline, CDR1 is SGHRS, CDR2 YFSETQ. This CDR3 has 21 amino acids. Trimming cost V 2 bases and J 0 bases; bases outside gene matches: 19. In nucleotides, the CDR3 is TGCGCCAGCAGCTTCCCCTCTATCCTAGCGGGGGGTAATGTCCCCTCCTACGAGCAGTACTTC. Protein product: CASSFPSILAGGNVPSYEQYF.

This clone was counted a single time. J is TRBJ2-7 and V is TRBV29-1; D is undetermined. The CDR3 is made up of 9 amino acids. V dropped 8 bases and J dropped 3 bases, with 5 bases sitting between them. Germline CDR1 and CDR2: SQVTM and ANQGSEA. Here the CDR3 reads CSRYYEQYF. The CDR3 nucleotides read TGCAGCCGCTACTACGAGCAGTACTTC.

The chain employs TRBV28 and TRBJ1-5, with D tentatively TRBD1 (6 bases). Per germline, CDR1 MDHEN and CDR2 SYDVKM. The CDR3 extends over 16 amino acids. The V and J ends lost 3 bases and 0 bases respectively, with 12 bases between them. The CDR3 sequence: CASSFEQGSSNQPQHF. Here the CDR3 DNA reads TGTGCCAGCAGTTTTGAACAGGGAAGTAGCAATCAGCCCCAGCATTTT.

The chain has TRBV28 and TRBJ1-1, with 9 bases identical to TRBD1. V lost 6 bases to trimming and J lost 4 bases; unmatched junction nucleotides: 0. CDR1 and CDR2 (germline): MDHEN, SYDVKM. There are 12 residues in the CDR3. For the CDR3, the DNA is TGTGCCAGCAGGACAGGGGGCACTGAAGCTTTCTTT. This gives the protein CASRTGGTEAFF.

The rearrangement uses TRBV9 and TRBJ2-1, with 8 bases that match TRBD2. Germline V gene lookup returns CDR1 SGDLS and CDR2 YYNGEE. The CDR3 has 18 amino acids. The junction had 14 bases not matched to a gene; V was cut back by 1 base and J by 5 bases. The CDR3 DNA reads as TGTGCCAGCAGCGTATCCCGCGGAAGCGGGAGCAGAGACAATGAGCAGTTCTTC. It codes for CASSVSRGSGSRDNEQFF.

The V gene is TRBV5-1, the J gene TRBJ1-2; the match to TRBD1 covers 12 bases. With V trimmed by 7 bases and J by 8 bases, 9 bases remained unmatched. The V gene's germline CDR1 is SGHRS and CDR2 YFSETQ. This CDR3 comprises 14 residues. The CDR3 region is CASLGDRGREGYTF. For the CDR3, the DNA is TGCGCCAGCTTGGGGGACAGGGGGCGAGAAGGCTACACCTTC.

The chain combines TRBV5-6 with TRBJ1-4; tentatively, D is TRBD1 (5 bases). Germline values: CDR1 SGHDT, CDR2 YYEEEE. Trimming removed 2 bases at V and 8 bases at J, with 16 bases between. CDR3 length: 15 residues. CDR3 DNA sequence: TGTGCCAGCAGCTTCCGGACGGCAGGGTACGAAAAACTGTTTTTT. Translating gives CASSFRTAGYEKLFF.

The chain joins TRBV19 to TRBJ2-7; 7 bases match TRBD1. Looked up from germline, CDR1 is LNHDA and CDR2 is SQIVND (reference sequence). This CDR3 has 12 residues. V was clipped by 10 bases and J by 5 bases; unmatched bases: 8. The CDR3 sequence is CATRQGWNEQYF. CDR3 DNA: TGTGCCACTAGACAGGGCTGGAACGAGCAGTACTTC.

This sequence joins TRBV5-1 and TRBJ2-5; D is possibly TRBD2 (5 bases). From germline, CDR1 is SGHRS and CDR2 YFSETQ. The V end was cut by 4 bases, the J end by 5 bases, with 12 bases between. This CDR3 comprises 13 residues. CDR3: CASSRGIYETQYF. Written as DNA, the CDR3 is TGCGCCAGCAGCAGAGGGATTTACGAGACCCAGTACTTC.

This clone was detected a few times. The gene calls are TRBV5-1 and TRBJ1-1, with D possibly matching TRBD1 (5 bases). The V end was cut by 1 base, the J end by 4 bases, with 14 bases between. This CDR3 contains 15 residues. Germline V gene sequence: CDR1 SGHRS, CDR2 YFSETQ. The CDR3 here is CASSLLGAGFTEAFF. The CDR3 region has the DNA TGCGCCAGCAGCTTGCTTGGGGCAGGGTTCACTGAAGCTTTCTTT.

The V gene is TRBV28, the J gene TRBJ2-7; 9 nucleotides line up with TRBD1. The CDR3 has 19 residues. The V gene end was trimmed by 6 bases and the J gene end by 0 bases; junction bases not matched to a gene: 18. CDR1 MDHEN and CDR2 SYDVKM come from the germline V gene. The CDR3, as DNA: TGTGCCAGCAGCTCCGACTGGGACAGGGACTGGGGGGGCTCCTACGAGCAGTACTTC. This gives the protein CASSSDWDRDWGGSYEQYF.

The V call is TRBV30, the J call TRBJ2-2, with TRBD1 matching 9 bases. Germline loops: CDR1 GTSNPN, CDR2 SVGIG (reference sequence). There are 15 residues in the CDR3. J gave up 6 bases and V 0 bases, and 5 bases lay outside the gene matches. The CDR3 reads CAWSVTDRGAGELFF. DNA for the CDR3: TGTGCCTGGAGTGTAACGGACAGGGGTGCCGGGGAGCTGTTTTTT.

The gene calls are TRBV2 and TRBJ2-5; the D gene is possibly TRBD1 (6 bases). V was trimmed by 0 bases and J by 4 bases, leaving 24 bases between them. The germline gives CDR1 SNHLY, CDR2 FYNNEI. The CDR3 covers 19 residues. The CDR3 reads CASSEALRGQGGWGETQYF. In DNA, the CDR3 is TGTGCCAGCAGTGAAGCGCTTCGGGGACAAGGGGGTTGGGGAGAGACCCAGTACTTC.